Shown below are 2 T cell receptor beta chains from a single sample sequenced in a study of cytomegalovirus exposure and HLA in healthy donors. Primers for the PCR totalled 60 Vbeta and 13 Jbeta. Generated by immunoSEQ multiplex PCR, the TCRdb table keeps only in-frame clones and is missing some. The data hold about 190,000 clones, with about nine tenths observed a single time. The source material was PBMCs. The receptors come from a man under 40 in good health and CMV-seronegative.

The chain is built from TRBV5-1 and TRBJ2-5, with 11 bases lining up with TRBD2. The CDR3 sequence is 16 residues long. Germline CDR1 SGHRS, CDR2 YFSETQ. V shed 7 bases, J shed 5 bases, and the junction held 13 bases outside the gene matches. The CDR3 loop reads CASGENSGGAWETQYF. CDR3 bases: TGCGCCAGCGGCGAGAATAGCGGGGGGGCCTGGGAGACCCAGTACTTC.

The rearrangement joins TRBV2 to TRBJ2-5; weak D call: TRBD2 (7 bases). The CDR3 is 13 amino acids. Looked up from germline, CDR1 is SNHLY and CDR2 is FYNNEI. V was trimmed by 8 bases and J by 5 bases, leaving 15 bases between them. CDR3 in amino acids: CASGPGRGETQYF. The CDR3 nucleotides are TGTGCCAGCGGCCCAGGGAGGGGGGAGACCCAGTACTTC. The whole variable domain, filled in from reference TRBV2 and TRBJ2-5, reads EPEVTQTPSHQVTQMGQEVILRCVPISNHLYFYWYRQILGQKVEFLVSFYNNEISEKSEIFDDQFSVERPDGSNFTLKIRSTKLEDSAMYFCASGPGRGETQYFGPGTRLLVL.